This T cell receptor beta chain was sequenced during a study of blood T cell repertoires in COVID-19. Study details: Sites across the United States, Italy and Spain contributed samples from acute and convalescent COVID-19.

This CDR3 region has 12 residues. Trimming left V 5 bases short and J 6 bases short, with 8 bases between. The germline V gene encodes CDR1 SGHTA and CDR2 FQGTGA. Sequencing was performed with immunoSEQ multiplex PCR; in TCRdb, only in-frame clones are kept and a portion is missing. Among 400,000 or so clones, 87% were seen once, and the ten largest hold about 2.1%. The sequenced sample consisted of PBMCs or T cells enriched from blood (not recorded which). The TCR sequence derives from a middle-aged man in a cohort exposed to, infected with or recovered from COVID-19 (not recorded which). The rearrangement uses TRBV7-3 and TRBJ2-1; tentative D call: TRBD2 (6 bases). The CDR3 region is CASSEAGNEQFF. As DNA, the CDR3 is TGTGCCAGCAGCGAAGCGGGCAATGAGCAGTTCTTC.